The 30 T cell receptor beta chains listed next were all sequenced from one sample in a study of blood T cell repertoires in COVID-19. The protocol was immunoSEQ multiplex PCR, while the TCRdb copy is restricted to in-frame clones and leaves out a portion. This sample has some 230,000 clones, with about 80% found just once. Sequences were obtained from peripheral blood. These receptors were taken from a woman in her sixties or seventies with acute or convalescent COVID-19.

In this sample, this clone turned up once. V and J are TRBV4-1 and TRBJ1-1, with D unresolved. The ends were cut back, 4 bases at V and 5 bases at J, with 14 bases in the middle. The germline V gene has CDR1 MGHRA and CDR2 YSYEKL. This CDR3 region has 14 residues. The CDR3 sequence is CASSLSGDRTEAFF. CDR3 DNA: TGCGCCAGCAGCCTTTCGGGTGATCGGACTGAAGCTTTCTTT.

The gene calls are TRBV5-1 and TRBJ2-5; TRBD1 might be the D (5 bases). Germline CDR1 and CDR2: SGHRS and YFSETQ. This CDR3 contains 14 residues. Trimming left V 4 bases short and J 5 bases short, with 15 bases between. DNA for the CDR3: TGCGCCAGCAGCAGGGGTCCCGTCGGGGAGACCCAGTACTTC. It translates to CASSRGPVGETQYF.

The chain combines TRBV7-9 with TRBJ1-1, with TRBD1 matching over 7 bases. After removal of 7 bases from V and 7 bases from J, the junction contained 12 bases not matched to a gene. From germline, CDR1 is SEHNR and CDR2 FQNEAQ (reference sequence). The CDR3 spans 14 residues. The CDR3 loop reads CASTPGRGYYEAFF. The CDR3 coding sequence is TGTGCCAGCACCCCGGGCAGGGGGTATTATGAAGCTTTCTTT.

The rearrangement uses TRBV2 and TRBJ2-5, with D tentatively TRBD1 (6 bases). The V end lost 5 bases, the J end lost 1 base, and 11 bases lay between the germline ends. The V gene's germline CDR1 is SNHLY and CDR2 FYNNEI. CDR3 length equals 14 residues. The CDR3 DNA is TGTGCCAGCAGTTTACAGGGATCCCAAGAGACCCAGTACTTC. The encoded protein is CASSLQGSQETQYF.

The chain uses TRBV6-5 and TRBJ2-7; 8 nucleotides align to TRBD2. Germline values: CDR1 MNHEY, CDR2 SVGAGI. Trimming cost V 8 bases and J 6 bases; bases outside gene matches: 6. The CDR3 contains 12 residues. CDR3 residues: CASRGGPGEQYF. DNA for the CDR3: TGTGCCAGCCGGGGGGGACCGGGCGAGCAGTACTTC.

This chain uses TRBV5-1 with TRBJ1-2; the match to TRBD1 covers 9 bases. This CDR3 comprises 13 residues. V trimming: 5 bases; J trimming: 8 bases; junction bases outside the gene matches: 7. Germline V gives CDR1 SGHRS, CDR2 YFSETQ. CDR3 sequence (DNA): TGCGCCAGCAGTTCGGACAGGGGTTGGGGCTACACCTTC. Its translation is CASSSDRGWGYTF. The full variable domain, its missing parts supplied by reference TRBV5-1 and TRBJ1-2, is KAGVTQTPRYLIKTRGQQVTLSCSPISGHRSVSWYQQTPGQGLQFLFEYFSETQRNKGNFPGRFSGRQFSNSRSEMNVSTLELGDSALYLCASSSDRGWGYTFGSGTRLTVV.

The rearrangement uses TRBV5-5 and TRBJ2-2, with D perhaps matching TRBD1 (6 bases). Trimming shortened V by 5 bases and J by 0 bases, and 11 bases separated the two germline ends. CDR3 length: 15 residues. From germline, CDR1 is SGHKS and CDR2 YYEKEE (reference sequence). The CDR3 spells CASRPGQTNTGELFF. The CDR3 DNA follows: TGTGCCAGCAGACCGGGACAAACGAACACCGGGGAGCTGTTTTTT.

The sample holds a few counts of this clone. The V and J genes are TRBV27 and TRBJ1-2; D perhaps matches TRBD1 (6 bases). Trimming pared 7 bases from V and 3 bases from J, leaving 21 bases between. The CDR3 runs to 16 residues. CDR1 and CDR2 from the germline V gene are MNHEY and SMNVEV (reference sequence). The CDR3 DNA reads TGTGCCAGCAAGTTGGGGGGGGCCGGACTAGACTATGGCTACACCTTC. Translating gives CASKLGGAGLDYGYTF.

This clone was picked up one time. The chain employs TRBV6-5 and TRBJ1-2; 11 positions agree with TRBD1. Per the germline V gene, CDR1 is MNHEY and CDR2 is SVGAGI. Trimming cost V 10 bases and J 9 bases; bases outside gene matches: 7. CDR3 length equals 12 residues. The CDR3 DNA sequence: TGTGCCACCGCTGGGGACAGGGGGAGCTACACCTTC. The encoded protein is CATAGDRGSYTF.

The J gene is TRBJ2-1, the V gene TRBV10-3; 9 positions match TRBD2. V lost 8 bases, J lost 3 bases, and 8 bases stayed unmatched. This CDR3 is 15 amino acids long. Germline V gene lookup returns CDR1 ENHRY and CDR2 SYGVKD. This chain's CDR3 is CAIASSGTYYNEQFF. The CDR3 DNA sequence: TGTGCCATCGCCTCTAGCGGGACCTACTACAATGAGCAGTTCTTC.

The chain is built from TRBV7-8 and TRBJ1-6; D is undetermined. The CDR3 loop spans 13 amino acids. Trimming shortened V by 2 bases and J by 9 bases, and 8 bases separated the two germline ends. CDR1 is SGHVS, CDR2 FQNEAQ, per germline. The CDR3 is CASSLLSGSPLHF. The CDR3 coding sequence is TGTGCCAGCAGCTTATTGTCGGGTTCACCCCTCCACTTT.

The rearrangement uses TRBV30 and TRBJ1-6, with a tentative D call TRBD1 (5 bases). The V and J ends lost 0 bases and 0 bases respectively, with 15 bases between them. The CDR3 has 18 amino acids. Germline-derived CDR1 and CDR2 are GTSNPN and SVGIG (reference sequence). The CDR3 nucleotides read TGTGCCTGGAGTGTACGTGGGGCCACGAGCTCCTATAATTCACCCCTCCACTTT. It is translated as CAWSVRGATSSYNSPLHF.

V gene TRBV2 combines with J gene TRBJ1-5; the D gene is possibly TRBD1 (6 bases). The CDR3 has 14 amino acids. Trimming stripped 2 bases from V and 6 bases from J, with 11 bases between. Germline CDR1 and CDR2: SNHLY and FYNNEI. Written as DNA, the CDR3 is TGTGCCAGCAGTGAATTGGGGGGGGCTCAGCCCCAGCATTTT. This gives the protein CASSELGGAQPQHF.

This clone has a single count. The rearrangement uses TRBV2 and TRBJ1-1, with no clear D. Trimming left V 7 bases short and J 6 bases short, with 9 bases between. Germline V CDR1 and CDR2: SNHLY, FYNNEI. The CDR3 is made up of 11 amino acids. The CDR3 sequence: CASTVLSEAFF. CDR3 in DNA: TGTGCCAGCACTGTTCTTTCTGAAGCTTTCTTT. The full variable domain, in which reference TRBV2 and TRBJ1-1 provide the parts outside the CDR3, is EPEVTQTPSHQVTQMGQEVILRCVPISNHLYFYWYRQILGQKVEFLVSFYNNEISEKSEIFDDQFSVERPDGSNFTLKIRSTKLEDSAMYFCASTVLSEAFFGQGTRLTVV.

The rearrangement links TRBV4-2 to TRBJ1-2; a weak D match, TRBD1 (5 bases). Trimming took 5 bases from V and 0 from J, leaving 10 bases between them. CDR3 length: 14 residues. The germline CDR1 and CDR2 sequences are LGHNA and YNFKEQ. This chain's CDR3 is CASSFDSANYGYTF. The CDR3, as DNA: TGTGCCAGCAGCTTCGACAGCGCTAACTATGGCTACACCTTC.

The CDR3 reads CASSPPRTEAFF. CDR3 sequence (DNA): TGTGCCAGCAGCCCCCCCCGGACTGAAGCTTTCTTT. J is TRBJ1-1 and V is TRBV6-2 or TRBV6-3; D is uncertain. This CDR3 is built from 12 residues. Trimming removed 6 bases from V and 5 bases from J, with 10 bases in between. CDR1 is MNHEY and CDR2 is SVGEGT in the germline V gene.

The V and J genes are TRBV5-5 and TRBJ2-7; D is unclear. The germline V gene encodes CDR1 SGHKS and CDR2 YYEKEE (reference sequence). The V end lost 4 bases, the J end lost 5 bases, and 7 bases lay between the germline ends. The length of the CDR3 is 11 residues. The CDR3 nucleotides read TGTGCCAGCAGCCTAGGAGACGAGCAGTACTTC. Protein product: CASSLGDEQYF.

This chain connects TRBV2 to TRBJ2-7, with TRBD2 matching over 11 bases. CDR1 is SNHLY and CDR2 is FYNNEI in the germline V gene. V trimming: 6 bases; J trimming: 2 bases; junction bases outside the gene matches: 6. The CDR3 extends over 15 amino acids. Here the CDR3 reads CASRPTSGGTYEQYF. The DNA of the CDR3 is TGTGCCAGCAGACCAACTAGCGGGGGAACCTACGAGCAGTACTTC.

This clone was seen only a few times. The genes are TRBV6-1 and TRBJ1-2, with TRBD1 as a possible D gene (6 bases). In germline, CDR1 is MNHNS, CDR2 SASEGT. This CDR3 is 15 amino acids long. Trimming cost V 3 bases and J 4 bases, with 15 bases left between them. This chain's CDR3 is CASSDGQTLGYGYTF. CDR3 sequence (DNA): TGTGCCAGCAGTGACGGACAGACGTTGGGCTATGGCTACACCTTC.

This clone has just one count. J is TRBJ1-1 and V is TRBV9, with D perhaps TRBD1 (5 bases). CDR1 SGDLS and CDR2 YYNGEE come from the germline V gene. The CDR3 extends over 13 amino acids. Trimming cost V 1 base and J 7 bases, with 11 bases left between them. CDR3 coding DNA: TGTGCCAGCAGCGTAACCAGGGTGAGTGAAGCTTTCTTT. Residues: CASSVTRVSEAFF.

This chain links TRBV5-4 with TRBJ2-3; 11 nucleotides line up with TRBD2. The CDR3 covers 16 residues. CDR1 is SGHNT and CDR2 is YYREEE in the germline V gene (reference sequence). J gave up 4 bases and V 3 bases, and 7 bases lay outside the gene matches. The CDR3 DNA reads as TGTGCCAGCAGCTCCCATAGCGGGGGGGCCTCAGATACGCAGTATTTT. This sequence encodes CASSSHSGGASDTQYF.

V and J are TRBV30 and TRBJ2-7; 8 bases align to TRBD1. CDR3 length: 14 amino acids. Per germline, CDR1 GTSNPN and CDR2 SVGIG (reference sequence). The trim removed 3 bases at V and 3 bases at J, leaving 7 bases unmatched. CDR3 nucleotide sequence: TGTGCCTGGAGCCTCGGACAGGGTGACTACGAGCAGTACTTC. The encoded protein is CAWSLGQGDYEQYF.

The chain combines TRBV6-5 with TRBJ2-3; D is perhaps TRBD2 (7 bases). The CDR3 loop spans 15 amino acids. V lost 6 bases, J lost 5 bases, and 18 bases lay in between. The V gene's germline CDR1 is MNHEY and CDR2 SVGAGI. The DNA of the CDR3 is TGTGCCAGCAGCCAACTGGGGGGGCTGGGAGATACGCAGTATTTT. Protein sequence: CASSQLGGLGDTQYF.

The chain recombines TRBV11-2 with TRBJ2-7, with TRBD1 as a possible D gene (5 bases). The germline gives CDR1 SGHAT, CDR2 FQNNGV. Trimming left V 6 bases short and J 5 bases short, with 17 bases between. The CDR3 loop spans 14 amino acids. CDR3 residues: CASRKLGLPDEQYF. The CDR3 DNA is TGTGCCAGCAGAAAATTGGGGCTGCCTGACGAGCAGTACTTC.

The sample holds one count of this clone. This rearrangement joins TRBV4-2 to TRBJ1-1; D is uncertain. Trimming left V 0 bases short and J 3 bases short, with 11 bases between. CDR1 is LGHNA and CDR2 is YNFKEQ in the germline V gene. The CDR3 runs to 15 residues. The CDR3 DNA sequence: TGTGCCAGCAGCCAAGATAGGCGGGGTGACACTGAAGCTTTCTTT. Encoded protein: CASSQDRRGDTEAFF.

The V call is TRBV19, the J call TRBJ1-4, with TRBD1 identical over 7 bases. J lost 4 bases, V lost 5 bases, and 4 bases had no gene match. Germline V gene lookup returns CDR1 LNHDA and CDR2 SQIVND (reference sequence). This CDR3 is built from 14 residues. This CDR3 is CASSSGTDNEKLFF. The CDR3 DNA sequence: TGTGCCAGTAGTTCGGGGACAGATAATGAAAAACTGTTTTTT.

The genes are TRBV7-2 and TRBJ2-7; a weak D match, TRBD2 (6 bases). The CDR3 runs to 15 residues. V lost 4 bases and J 7 bases, leaving 20 bases between the germline ends. Germline V gene lookup returns CDR1 SGHTA and CDR2 FQGNSA. The CDR3 sequence: CASSYTGTSTWEQYF. The CDR3 coding sequence is TGTGCCAGCAGCTACACCGGGACTTCGACGTGGGAGCAGTACTTC.

The V call is TRBV4-2, the J call TRBJ2-1; 8 bases line up with TRBD2. The CDR3 loop spans 17 amino acids. CDR1 and CDR2 from the germline V gene are LGHNA and YNFKEQ. V gave up 1 base and J gave up 9 bases; unmatched junction bases: 14. The CDR3 sequence is CASSQVGLGGGPREQFF. CDR3 nucleotide sequence: TGTGCCAGCAGCCAAGTGGGCTTAGGCGGGGGGCCGCGTGAGCAGTTCTTC.

This chain links TRBV5-6 with TRBJ1-1; TRBD1 agrees at 7 bases. CDR3 length: 14 amino acids. V was clipped by 3 bases and J by 5 bases; unmatched bases: 7. CDR1 is SGHDT and CDR2 is YYEEEE in the germline V gene. CDR3 sequence reads: CASSSKGTVTEAFF. The CDR3 nucleotides read TGTGCCAGCAGCTCCAAGGGGACAGTTACTGAAGCTTTCTTT.

The J gene is TRBJ2-7, the V gene TRBV10-3; a weak D match, TRBD1 (6 bases). This CDR3 contains 14 residues. Germline assignment: CDR1 ENHRY and CDR2 SYGVKD. V gave up 3 bases and J gave up 4 bases, with 13 bases separating them. The CDR3 region is CAISDPRDTYEQYF. DNA of the CDR3: TGTGCCATCAGTGACCCTCGGGACACTTACGAGCAGTACTTC.